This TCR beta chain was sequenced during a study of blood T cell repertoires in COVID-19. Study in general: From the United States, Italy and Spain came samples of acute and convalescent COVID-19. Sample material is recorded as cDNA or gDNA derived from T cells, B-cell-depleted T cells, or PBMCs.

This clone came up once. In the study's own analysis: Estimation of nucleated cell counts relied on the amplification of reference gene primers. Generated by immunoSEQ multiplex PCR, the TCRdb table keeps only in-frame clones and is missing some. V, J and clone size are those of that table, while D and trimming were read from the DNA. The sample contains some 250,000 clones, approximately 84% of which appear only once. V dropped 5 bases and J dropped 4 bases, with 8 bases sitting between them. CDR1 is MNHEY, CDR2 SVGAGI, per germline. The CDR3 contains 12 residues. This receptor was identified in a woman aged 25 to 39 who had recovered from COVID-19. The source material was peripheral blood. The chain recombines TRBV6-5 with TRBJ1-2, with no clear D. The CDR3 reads CASSRYSYGYTF. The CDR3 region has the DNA TGTGCCAGCAGTCGGTACAGCTATGGCTACACCTTC.